In its sample, the clone carrying this TCR beta chain was seen many times. The antigen is undetermined. These data originate in a study of T-cell reconstitution after alpha-beta-depleted transplantation in children. Points from the study as a whole: Fresh T-cell production supplied most of the T-cell counts and diversity seen one year after transplant. Roughly two months post-transplant, alpha-beta T cells reportedly originated from several hundred graft clones that had expanded.

Preparation of the TCRbeta library used unique molecular identifiers. Each CDR3 protein gets one entry after TCRdb re-called the PCR reads with MiXCR. The sample lists roughly 220,000 distinct CDR3 sequences; approximately 8.4% were seen once. With 4 bases removed from V and 0 bases from J, the gap between germline ends came to 10 bases. CDR1 and CDR2 from the germline V gene are DFQATT and SNEGSKA (reference sequence). CDR3 length: 13 residues. Sequenced here: PBMCs, mostly from graft donor cells, sampled 360 days after TCRalphabeta/CD19-depleted stem cell transplant. This sequence originates from a male patient under 10 years old who had a stem cell transplant for acute myeloid leukemia, so the T cells may come from the graft donor. The genes are TRBV20-1 and TRBJ2-7; D may be TRBD1 (5 bases). In DNA, the CDR3 is TGCAGTGCTATATGGGGCAGCTCCTACGAGCAGTACTTC. Translating gives CSAIWGSSYEQYF.